This TCR beta chain originates from a study of T cell changes during pregnancy in multiple sclerosis. Sequencing was performed with immunoSEQ multiplex PCR; in TCRdb, only in-frame clones are kept and a portion is missing. The data contain around 80,000 clones, around 90% of them singletons. The CDR3 extends over 15 amino acids. CDR1 and CDR2 from the germline V gene are LNHDA and SQIVND (reference sequence). The trim removed 3 bases at V and 7 bases at J, leaving 6 bases unmatched. The source was peripheral blood, collected before pregnancy. This sequence joins TRBV19 and TRBJ2-2; 9 nucleotides line up with TRBD2. This TCR was sampled from a female donor with multiple sclerosis, enrolled in a pregnancy study. The DNA for the CDR3 is TGTGCCAGTAGTATTGGCGGGGGGGCCGGCGGGGAGCTGTTTTTT. It specifies CASSIGGGAGGELFF.